These 9 T cell receptor beta chains share one sample of origin, sequenced in a study of PD-L1 blockade in urothelial cancer. Time point specified: peripheral blood 6 weeks after treatment start. Here immunoSEQ multiplex PCR was the method, and the copy in TCRdb shows in-frame clones only, minus some. Of approximately 36,000 clones in the sample, about 80% were seen once. Sequenced here: PBMCs, sampled around atezolizumab (anti-PD-L1) treatment. These receptors all come from a middle-aged man with urothelial cancer.

This chain uses TRBV19 with TRBJ1-5, with D hard to call. Trimming pared 5 bases from V and 0 bases from J, leaving 14 bases between. Germline V gene lookup returns CDR1 LNHDA and CDR2 SQIVND (reference sequence). The CDR3 totals 16 residues. Here the CDR3 DNA reads TGTGCCAGTAGTTCTCGCCCAGGTTATAGCAATCAGCCCCAGCATTTT. Protein product: CASSSRPGYSNQPQHF.

The chain uses TRBV28 and TRBJ1-4; the D gene is possibly TRBD1 (6 bases). The CDR3 is 20 amino acids. The germline V gene encodes CDR1 MDHEN and CDR2 SYDVKM. With 3 bases removed from V and 3 bases from J, the gap between germline ends came to 26 bases. As DNA, the CDR3 is TGTGCCAGCAGTTTCCGAGTTAAGAAGAGGACAGCGCGGCCTAATGAAAAACTGTTTTTT. Amino acids: CASSFRVKKRTARPNEKLFF.

In this sample, this clone turned up once. CDR3 coding DNA: TGTGCCAGCTCACCATCGCCGGGACTACTCTCAGGGAATGAGCAGTTCTTC. Translating it yields CASSPSPGLLSGNEQFF. V usage is TRBV18 and J usage is TRBJ2-1; 7 nucleotides agree with TRBD2. This CDR3 contains 17 residues. J was trimmed by 7 bases and V by 2 bases; bases with no gene match: 14. The germline gives CDR1 KGHSH, CDR2 LQKENI. The entire variable domain, with the rest obtained from reference TRBV18 and TRBJ2-1, is as follows: NAGVMQNPRHLVRRRGQEARLRCSPMKGHSHVYWYRQLPEEGLKFMVYLQKENIIDESGMPKERFSAEFPKEGPSILRIQQVVRGDSAAYFCASSPSPGLLSGNEQFFGPGTRLTVL.

The rearrangement joins TRBV7-3 to TRBJ2-5; perhaps TRBD1 as D (5 bases). V lost 2 bases and J 2 bases, leaving 6 bases between the germline ends. The CDR3 has 13 residues. Germline CDR1 reads SGHTA; CDR2 reads FQGTGA. The CDR3 coding sequence is TGTGCCAGCAGCTTATCAGGGCAAGAGACCCAGTACTTC. Translated, it gives CASSLSGQETQYF.

This chain's CDR3 is CASSPLKVREAFF. CDR3 bases: TGCGCCAGCAGTCCACTAAAAGTCCGGGAAGCTTTCTTT. This chain connects TRBV23-1 to TRBJ1-1; D remains ambiguous. TRBV23-1 is reported as an ORF; its role is uncertain. The CDR3 consists of 13 residues. V lost 4 bases to trimming and J lost 8 bases, with 14 bases between them.

The chain is built from TRBV29-1 and TRBJ2-7; TRBD1 agrees at 12 bases. This CDR3 spans 15 amino acids. J gave up 1 base and V 3 bases, and 4 bases lay outside the gene matches. Per germline, CDR1 SQVTM and CDR2 ANQGSEA. The CDR3 reads CSVEGGQGASYEQYF. In DNA, the CDR3 is TGCAGCGTTGAGGGGGGACAGGGGGCTTCCTACGAGCAGTACTTC.

This clone was detected only once. This sequence joins TRBV19 and TRBJ2-6, with TRBD1 as a possible D gene (5 bases). The germline CDR1 and CDR2 sequences are LNHDA and SQIVND (reference sequence). Trimming stripped 6 bases from V and 0 bases from J, with 9 bases between. CDR3 length equals 15 residues. The CDR3 protein is CASRTGLSGANVLTF. DNA for the CDR3: TGTGCCAGTAGAACAGGCCTCTCTGGGGCCAACGTCCTGACTTTC.

The rearrangement joins TRBV5-4 to TRBJ2-1, with 11 bases matching TRBD2. CDR1 is SGHNT, CDR2 YYREEE, per germline (reference sequence). There are 19 residues in the CDR3. J was trimmed by 3 bases and V by 4 bases; bases with no gene match: 15. CDR3 coding DNA: TGTGCCAGCAGCGTGAGTTTGTTAGCGGGAGGGCCGGTCTACAATGAGCAGTTCTTC. It specifies CASSVSLLAGGPVYNEQFF. Full variable domain (rest looked up from reference TRBV5-4 and TRBJ2-1): ETGVTQSPTHLIKTRGQQVTLRCSSQSGHNTVSWYQQALGQGPQFIFQYYREEENGRGNFPPRFSGLQFPNYSSELNVNALELDDSALYLCASSVSLLAGGPVYNEQFFGPGTRLTVL.

The chain joins TRBV18 to TRBJ1-2; no clear D gene. CDR1 and CDR2 from the germline V gene are KGHSH and LQKENI. V was pared by 0 bases and J by 4 bases, with 9 bases between. CDR3 length equals 14 residues. The CDR3: CASSPPAGLYGYTF. CDR3 coding DNA: TGTGCCAGCTCACCACCGGCAGGCCTCTATGGCTACACCTTC.